This entry lists 5 T cell receptor beta chains sequenced from one sample in a study of blood T cell repertoires in COVID-19. The method was immunoSEQ multiplex PCR; TCRdb's version includes in-frame clones alone and lacks a portion of them. Of roughly 500,000 clones listed, 70% to 90% were seen once; the top ten hold approximately 2%. The sample comprised PBMCs or T cells enriched from blood (not recorded which). These TCRs come from a woman between 40 and 50 years old who had recovered from COVID-19.

This rearrangement joins TRBV11-2 to TRBJ2-1; TRBD2 is a possible D gene (5 bases). CDR3 length: 16 amino acids. Trimming shortened V by 5 bases and J by 4 bases, and 18 bases separated the two germline ends. Germline values: CDR1 SGHAT, CDR2 FQNNGV. CDR3 region: CASSATRSWSYNEQFF. CDR3 sequence (DNA): TGTGCCAGCAGCGCAACTAGGAGTTGGAGTTACAATGAGCAGTTCTTC.

V and J are TRBV20-1 and TRBJ1-4, with TRBD1 identical over 8 bases. Germline V gene data show CDR1 as DFQATT and CDR2 as SNEGSKA (reference sequence). This CDR3 spans 14 amino acids. Trimming at V came to 3 bases and at J to 7 bases, leaving 7 bases not matched to a gene. The CDR3 spells CSASSVGQGEKLFF. As DNA, the CDR3 is TGCAGTGCTAGTTCCGTTGGACAGGGTGAAAAACTGTTTTTT.

The chain has TRBV5-5 and TRBJ1-1; possibly TRBD1 for D (5 bases). CDR1 is SGHKS, CDR2 YYEKEE, per germline (reference sequence). The CDR3 extends over 17 amino acids. Trimming removed 4 bases at V and 0 bases at J, with 19 bases between. In nucleotides, the CDR3 is TGTGCCAGCAGCCCGCTTTTCGGGGGGAGGATGAACACTGAAGCTTTCTTT. As protein: CASSPLFGGRMNTEAFF.

The chain has TRBV15 and TRBJ2-7, with D perhaps TRBD1 (5 bases). CDR1 is LNHNV, CDR2 YYDKDF, per germline (reference sequence). The CDR3 runs to 16 residues. V was clipped by 3 bases and J by 1 base, with 16 bases between them. The CDR3 sequence: CATSRTLGPKSYEQYF. CDR3 nucleotides: TGTGCCACCAGCAGGACATTGGGGCCCAAATCCTACGAGCAGTACTTC.

The genes are TRBV30 and TRBJ2-7; TRBD2 agrees at 8 bases. The CDR3 has 15 amino acids. V lost 2 bases and J lost 5; bases outside the gene matches: 11. Germline assignment: CDR1 GTSNPN and CDR2 SVGIG (reference sequence). The CDR3 DNA reads as TGTGCCTGGAGTCCCATGGGACTAGTGTCCCACGAGCAGTACTTC. Translating it yields CAWSPMGLVSHEQYF.